These T cell receptor beta chains were read from a single sample in a study of T cell repertoires in cytomegalovirus infection. TCRdb processed the reads anew with MiXCR; each CDR3 protein has one entry. The table lists around 430,000 distinct CDR3 sequences, about 39% of them singletons. These receptors lack a known antigen. The sample here was cultured PBMCs, taken from culture after CMV antigen stimulation. These receptors originate from a human donor in good health (CMV status not recorded). Some clones in this sample may be carry-over from other donors' samples. Both conserved end residues are part of each CDR3. A D gene is named only where the DNA matches it firmly. Where a row states a size, it is once, few, many or the class of an expanded clone; other rows omit it.

CDR3 protein	CDR3 DNA	D gene	CDR3 length	V gene	J gene	clone size
CASSPPGRLVYNEQFF	TGTGCCAGCTCACCACCGGGGCGGCTGGTCTACAATGAGCAGTTCTTC	.	16	TRBV18	TRBJ2-1	.
CASSISTDTQYF	TGTGCCAGCAGCATAAGCACAGATACGCAGTATTTT	.	12	TRBV7-2	TRBJ2-3	many
CASSDGKRKRPQHF	TGTGCCAGCAGTGACGGGAAAAGAAAACGGCCCCAGCATTTT	.	14	TRBV27	TRBJ1-5	.
CASSFRPRTDTQYF	TGTGCCAGCAGCTTCAGGCCTCGCACAGATACGCAGTATTTT	.	14	TRBV5-4	TRBJ2-3	few
CASIAGPGEKLFF	TGTGCCAGCATCGCCGGGCCGGGTGAAAAACTGTTTTTT	.	13	TRBV28	TRBJ1-4	.
CASSLDSAGQETQYF	TGTGCCAGCAGCTTGGATTCCGCGGGCCAAGAGACCCAGTACTTC	.	15	TRBV5-5	TRBJ2-5	.
CASSREDPRLYEQYF	TGTGCCAGCAGCCGAGAGGACCCTCGCCTCTACGAGCAGTACTTC	.	15	TRBV7-4	TRBJ2-7	.
CSAVGLAVYNEQFF	TGCAGTGCTGTGGGACTAGCGGTCTACAATGAGCAGTTCTTC	TRBD2	14	TRBV20-1	TRBJ2-1	few
CASSQDHWTSGDNEQFF	TGCGCCAGCAGCCAAGATCATTGGACTAGCGGGGACAATGAGCAGTTCTTC	TRBD2	17	TRBV4-1	TRBJ2-1	.
CASSLAQYSSYEQYF	TGTGCCAGCAGCTTAGCGCAGTACAGCTCCTACGAGCAGTACTTC	.	15	TRBV7-2	TRBJ2-7	.
CASSPTGLGVQFF	TGCGCCAGCAGCCCTACAGGTTTAGGGGTACAGTTCTTC	.	13	TRBV4-1	TRBJ2-1	.
CASASSYNEQFF	TGCGCCAGCGCCAGCTCCTACAATGAGCAGTTCTTC	.	12	TRBV4-1	TRBJ2-1	.
CASRSKTSGDSSGKGRTQYF	TGTGCCAGCAGATCTAAGACTAGCGGAGACAGTTCTGGAAAGGGTCGTACGCAGTATTTT	TRBD2	20	TRBV6-5	TRBJ2-3	.
CASRWGYEQYF	TGTGCCAGCAGGTGGGGGTACGAGCAGTACTTC	.	11	TRBV7-2	TRBJ2-7	.
CASSDVGENEQFF	TGTGCCAGCAGTGATGTAGGGGAGAATGAGCAGTTCTTC	.	13	TRBV25-1	TRBJ2-1	.
CASSQQPDTIYF	TGTGCCAGCAGCCAACAGCCGGACACCATATATTTT	.	12	TRBV3-1	TRBJ1-3	.
CASSLSLASEQYF	TGTGCCAGCAGCCTATCACTAGCGTCCGAGCAGTACTTC	TRBD2	13	TRBV7-8	TRBJ2-7	.
CASSQDTRVEVSNQPQHF	TGTGCCAGCAGCCAAGATACGCGAGTAGAAGTTAGCAATCAGCCCCAGCATTTT	.	18	TRBV14	TRBJ1-5	few
CASSFDGVWVNTEAFF	TGTGCCAGCAGCTTTGATGGAGTGTGGGTGAACACTGAAGCTTTCTTT	.	16	TRBV7-2	TRBJ1-1	many
CASSRTRSGPETQYF	TGTGCCAGCAGCCGTACACGGAGCGGGCCGGAGACCCAGTACTTC	.	15	TRBV7-2	TRBJ2-5	.
CAISERGYATNEKLFF	TGTGCCATCAGTGAGCGAGGATATGCAACTAATGAAAAACTGTTTTTT	.	16	TRBV10-3	TRBJ1-4	few